Listed below are T cell receptor beta chains from one sample, sequenced in a study of T cell repertoires in cytomegalovirus infection. TCRdb ran MiXCR on the reads and lists one entry per CDR3 protein. There are some 450,000 distinct CDR3 sequences in the sample; approximately 33% occur only once, and approximately 15% lies in the top ten. Sequenced material: PBMCs. The receptors stem from a human donor in good health (CMV status not recorded). Some clones in this sample may be carry-over from other donors' samples. Both conserved end residues are part of each CDR3. The D gene is left open where the match is weak. Clone size, where shown, is once, few, many, or a class for clones that have expanded.

DNA: TGCGCCAGCAGCCAAGAGGCACCCAGCATTGGGCCCCAGCATTTT; CDR3: CASSQEAPSIGPQHF; D: .; J: TRBJ1-5; V: TRBV4-1; size: few; length: 15
DNA: TGCGCCAGCAGCCAAGGGACAGGGGGCGGCTACACCTTC; CDR3: CASSQGTGGGYTF; D: TRBD1; J: TRBJ1-2; V: TRBV4-3; size: many; length: 13
DNA: TGTGCCAGCAGAAGGCGAGGCGGGGCCTACTATGGCTACACCTTC; CDR3: CASRRRGGAYYGYTF; D: .; J: TRBJ1-2; V: TRBV6-8; size: .; length: 15
DNA: TGTGCCAGCAGTTACACAGGGGTGTTAAATCAGCCCCAGCATTTT; CDR3: CASSYTGVLNQPQHF; D: TRBD1; J: TRBJ1-5; V: TRBV6-2/TRBV6-3; size: few; length: 15
DNA: TGTGCCAGCTCCCTCGTACAGGGTCGGGCTTTCTTT; CDR3: CASSLVQGRAFF; D: .; J: TRBJ1-1; V: TRBV6-2/TRBV6-3; size: few; length: 12
DNA: TGTGCCAGCAGTTTCAAAGGGGCGCGTAGAGGAAACACCATATATTTT; CDR3: CASSFKGARRGNTIYF; D: .; J: TRBJ1-3; V: TRBV12-3/TRBV12-4; size: many; length: 16
DNA: TGCGCCAGCAGCCTCCTTACAGGGGACAATCAGCCCCAGCATTTT; CDR3: CASSLLTGDNQPQHF; D: TRBD1; J: TRBJ1-5; V: TRBV4-1; size: .; length: 15
DNA: TGTGCCAGTAGTCTCCCACGGACAGGGACCTACTACAATGAGCAGTTCTTC; CDR3: CASSLPRTGTYYNEQFF; D: TRBD1; J: TRBJ2-1; V: TRBV19; size: .; length: 17
DNA: TGTGCCAGCAGTGAAACCCCCCAGGGAGGCTATGGCTACACCTTC; CDR3: CASSETPQGGYGYTF; D: .; J: TRBJ1-2; V: TRBV2; size: .; length: 15
DNA: TGTGCCAGTAGTAGCGAGACAGGGCGTCAGCCCCAGCATTTT; CDR3: CASSSETGRQPQHF; D: TRBD1; J: TRBJ1-5; V: TRBV19; size: .; length: 14
DNA: TGTGCCAGCATTCCGGGACAGGGTCTCTCTGGGGCCAACGTCCTGACTTTC; CDR3: CASIPGQGLSGANVLTF; D: TRBD1; J: TRBJ2-6; V: TRBV2; size: .; length: 17
DNA: TGTGCCAGCAGCCAGGCCCCTACTAGCGGGGGCCCAAATGAGCAGTTCTTC; CDR3: CASSQAPTSGGPNEQFF; D: TRBD2; J: TRBJ2-1; V: TRBV3-1; size: .; length: 17
DNA: TGTGCCAGCAGGGCTACGTCCGGCGAGCAGTACTTC; CDR3: CASRATSGEQYF; D: .; J: TRBJ2-7; V: TRBV2; size: .; length: 12
DNA: TGTGCCAGCAGCTCAAGTGTGGGTGAGCAGTTCTTC; CDR3: CASSSSVGEQFF; D: .; J: TRBJ2-1; V: TRBV7-2; size: .; length: 12
DNA: TGTGCCAGCAGTTCCTGGGACAGGGTACTTTCTTATGAGCAGTTCTTC; CDR3: CASSSWDRVLSYEQFF; D: TRBD1; J: TRBJ2-1; V: TRBV28; size: few; length: 16
DNA: TGTGCCAGCTCCACCAAGGTCGGTTATGGCTACACCTTC; CDR3: CASSTKVGYGYTF; D: .; J: TRBJ1-2; V: TRBV14; size: .; length: 13
DNA: TGTGCCAGCAGTTATGCGGCTACAACCAGCCCCCAGCATTTT; CDR3: CASSYAATTSPQHF; D: .; J: TRBJ1-5; V: TRBV6-1; size: .; length: 14